The 16 T cell receptor beta chains below come from one sample, sequenced in a study of T cell changes during pregnancy in multiple sclerosis. Repertoires were generated with immunoSEQ multiplex PCR, while TCRdb's copy carries only in-frame clones and drops some. The sample records 80,000 to 95,000 clones, 93% being singletons. This material consisted of peripheral blood, taken in the third trimester of pregnancy. The origin of the receptors is a female donor in good health, enrolled as a control in a pregnancy study.

The chain has TRBV15 and TRBJ2-5, with D perhaps matching TRBD1 (5 bases). V gave up 0 bases and J gave up 0 bases, with 14 bases separating them. Per the germline V gene, CDR1 is LNHNV and CDR2 is YYDKDF (reference sequence). This CDR3 spans 17 amino acids. For the CDR3, the DNA is TGTGCCACCAGCAGAGATGACGGACAAATGTACCAAGAGACCCAGTACTTC. Amino acids: CATSRDDGQMYQETQYF.

The chain is built from TRBV5-1 and TRBJ2-6, with unresolved D. V lost 2 bases, J lost 4 bases, and 10 bases lay in between. This CDR3 has 15 residues. Germline CDR1 is SGHRS and CDR2 is YFSETQ. CDR3 nucleotide sequence: TGCGCCAGCAGCTTATCGAAGCAAGGGGCCAACGTCCTGACTTTC. Translation: CASSLSKQGANVLTF.

J is TRBJ2-3 and V is TRBV7-8; D uncertain. The V end lost 4 bases, the J end lost 5 bases, and 10 bases lay between the germline ends. Germline CDR1 is SGHVS and CDR2 is FQNEAQ. The CDR3 loop spans 13 amino acids. The DNA of the CDR3 is TGTGCCAGCAGCTCAGCAAAGAGAGATACGCAGTATTTT. Translation gives CASSSAKRDTQYF.

V usage is TRBV5-1 and J usage is TRBJ2-3; 9 bases are shared with TRBD1. The CDR3 has 16 amino acids. Unmatched junction bases numbered 10, after V lost 5 bases and J lost 3 bases. Germline V gene data show CDR1 as SGHRS and CDR2 as YFSETQ. CDR3 amino acids: CASSVPGQGITDTQYF. The CDR3 DNA reads TGCGCCAGCAGTGTTCCGGGACAGGGCATAACAGATACGCAGTATTTT.

This sequence joins TRBV21-1 and TRBJ2-3; the table's D call, TRBD2, was not checked against the DNA. TRBV21-1 is given as a pseudogene. The CDR3 covers 19 residues. The CDR3 nucleotides read TGTGCCAGCAGCAAAAAACTACCCCTGGTTAGTTCTGTCACAGATACGCAGTATTTT. Encoded protein: CASSKKLPLVSSVTDTQYF.

This clone was seen a single time. This chain uses TRBV2 with TRBJ2-3; 7 nucleotides agree with TRBD2. Trimming at V came to 5 bases and at J to 14 bases, leaving 13 bases not matched to a gene. This CDR3 has 13 amino acids. Germline V gene sequence: CDR1 SNHLY, CDR2 FYNNEI. This CDR3 reads CASSPEREDSGYF. The CDR3 coding sequence is TGTGCCAGCAGTCCCGAGCGGGAAGATAGTGGGTATTTT. Using reference TRBV2 and TRBJ2-3 for the parts outside the CDR3, the full variable domain is EPEVTQTPSHQVTQMGQEVILRCVPISNHLYFYWYRQILGQKVEFLVSFYNNEISEKSEIFDDQFSVERPDGSNFTLKIRSTKLEDSAMYFCASSPEREDSGYFGPGTRLTVL.

The rearrangement joins TRBV5-1 to TRBJ2-1, with TRBD2 identical over 9 bases. Per the germline V gene, CDR1 is SGHRS and CDR2 is YFSETQ. CDR3 size: 15 residues. V lost 7 bases, J lost 8 bases, and 13 bases stayed unmatched. The CDR3 region has the DNA TGCGCCAGCGCGAGCGCGGGAGGGCCTTTCGATGAGCAGTTCTTC. This encodes CASASAGGPFDEQFF.

The chain uses TRBV27 and TRBJ2-7, with D uncertain. The CDR3 has 13 residues. From germline, CDR1 is MNHEY and CDR2 SMNVEV (reference sequence). Trimming shortened V by 5 bases and J by 4 bases, and 12 bases separated the two germline ends. This CDR3 reads CASSPGQTYEQYF. The CDR3, as DNA: TGTGCCAGCAGTCCTGGCCAGACATACGAGCAGTACTTC.

Written as DNA, the CDR3 is TGTGCCAGCAGTGACGGACAGGCCAGCTCTGGAAACACCATATATTTT. This encodes CASSDGQASSGNTIYF. The chain couples TRBV25-1 to TRBJ1-3, with 7 bases matching TRBD1. The V gene end was trimmed by 3 bases and the J gene end by 0 bases; junction bases not matched to a gene: 5. The length of the CDR3 is 16 residues. Germline lookup yields CDR1 MGHDK and CDR2 SYGVNS.

The chain has TRBV19 and TRBJ2-1; D might be TRBD1 (7 bases). V lost 0 bases to trimming and J lost 4 bases, with 13 bases between them. Germline lookup yields CDR1 LNHDA and CDR2 SQIVND (reference sequence). The CDR3 spans 16 residues. CDR3 sequence: CASSIDWAGGYNEQFF. The CDR3 coding sequence is TGTGCCAGTAGTATAGATTGGGCAGGGGGGTACAATGAGCAGTTCTTC.

This sequence joins TRBV4-2 and TRBJ2-7, with TRBD2 matching over 8 bases. The trim removed 2 bases at V and 0 bases at J, leaving 3 bases unmatched. The CDR3 runs 15 residues. Germline V gene lookup returns CDR1 LGHNA and CDR2 YNFKEQ. The CDR3 region is CASSQQRGSSYEQYF. The CDR3 nucleotides are TGTGCCAGCAGCCAACAGCGGGGGAGCTCCTACGAGCAGTACTTC.

This chain connects TRBV18 to TRBJ2-5; TRBD2 aligns across 11 bases. The V gene end was trimmed by 6 bases and the J gene end by 4 bases; junction bases not matched to a gene: 10. Per germline, CDR1 KGHSH and CDR2 LQKENI. The CDR3 loop spans 16 amino acids. CDR3 loop: CASSLLAGELGETQYF. The CDR3 DNA reads as TGTGCCAGCTCTCTACTAGCGGGAGAGTTGGGAGAGACCCAGTACTTC.

The J gene is TRBJ1-1, the V gene TRBV29-1; D possibly corresponds to TRBD1 (6 bases). This CDR3 region has 12 residues. CDR1 SQVTM and CDR2 ANQGSEA come from the germline V gene. V was pared by 6 bases and J by 1 base, with 9 bases between. In DNA form, the CDR3 reads TGCAGCGTCCGGACAGAGAACACTGAAGCTTTCTTT. It specifies CSVRTENTEAFF.

The chain has TRBV29-1 and TRBJ2-1, with D perhaps TRBD2 (6 bases). V dropped 0 bases and J dropped 9 bases, with 18 bases sitting between them. Germline CDR1 SQVTM, CDR2 ANQGSEA. The CDR3 length is 15 residues. CDR3 amino acids: CSVEDPKRESSEQFF. The CDR3 coding sequence is TGCAGCGTTGAAGATCCCAAACGGGAGTCCTCTGAGCAGTTCTTC.

This sequence joins TRBV28 and TRBJ2-3; 8 positions match TRBD2. The V segment lost 5 bases and the J segment 7 bases; nucleotides outside the gene matches: 8. Germline V gene sequence: CDR1 MDHEN, CDR2 SYDVKM. CDR3 size: 14 residues. The CDR3 DNA reads TGTGCCAGCAGTCCACTAGCGGACACGAATACGCAGTATTTT. It translates to CASSPLADTNTQYF.

The chain links TRBV27 to TRBJ2-1; TRBD2 aligns across 8 bases. Germline CDR1 reads MNHEY; CDR2 reads SMNVEV (reference sequence). The CDR3 sequence is 15 residues long. Trimming removed 3 bases from V and 6 bases from J; junction bases left unmatched: 7. CDR3 sequence: CASSLRTSLGNEQFF. The DNA for the CDR3 is TGTGCCAGCAGTTTGCGGACTAGCTTGGGCAATGAGCAGTTCTTC.